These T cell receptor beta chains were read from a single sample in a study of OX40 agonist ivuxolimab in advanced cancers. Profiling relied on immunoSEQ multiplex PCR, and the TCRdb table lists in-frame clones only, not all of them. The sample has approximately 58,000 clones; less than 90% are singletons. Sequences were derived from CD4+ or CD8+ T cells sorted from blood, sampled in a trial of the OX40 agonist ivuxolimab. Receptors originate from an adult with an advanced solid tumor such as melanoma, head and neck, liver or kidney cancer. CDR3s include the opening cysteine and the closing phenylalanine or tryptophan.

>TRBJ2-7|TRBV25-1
CASSGTGPGEQYF
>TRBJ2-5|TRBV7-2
CASSLVVASGQETQYF
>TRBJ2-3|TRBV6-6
CASIPGGAGTDTQYF
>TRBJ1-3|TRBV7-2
CASSLGRLSSGNTIYF
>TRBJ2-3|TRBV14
CASSLIDTQYF
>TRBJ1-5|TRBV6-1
CASSYGTLQPQHF
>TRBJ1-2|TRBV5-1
CASSLGGQPSRGYTF
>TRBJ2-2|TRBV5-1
CASSLAIQGGTTGELFF
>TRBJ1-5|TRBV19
CASSTRSPGQPQHF
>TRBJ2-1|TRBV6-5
CASSSRLAGLDEQFF
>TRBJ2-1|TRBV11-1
CASSPGALAGNEQFF
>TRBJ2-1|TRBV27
CASSLQGARKGEQFF
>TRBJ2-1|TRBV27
CASSLENEQFF
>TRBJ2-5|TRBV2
CASRTLRDLRETQYF
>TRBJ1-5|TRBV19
CASSMDRGEPNQPQHF
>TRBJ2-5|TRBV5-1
CASSPQTSTGGLEETQYF
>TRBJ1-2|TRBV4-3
CASSQLLRVGGYTF
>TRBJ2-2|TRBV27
CASSLARTGGELFF